The 16 T cell receptor beta chains reported below all come from one sample, sequenced in a study of blood T cell repertoires in COVID-19. Some clones are missing from TCRdb's copy, which holds only in-frame ones; the method was immunoSEQ multiplex PCR. The sample has roughly 300,000 clones; 88% are singletons. The material sequenced was peripheral blood. Receptors originate from a young man with active or convalescent COVID-19.

This chain uses TRBV7-9 with TRBJ1-1; unclear D gene. Germline V gives CDR1 SEHNR, CDR2 FQNEAQ (reference sequence). The CDR3 sequence is 14 residues long. Between the trimmed V and J ends, which lost 1 base and 4 bases, there was a span of 10 bases. For the CDR3, the DNA is TGTGCCAGCAGCTTAGTGCCGGGTGGCACTGAAGCTTTCTTT. It translates to CASSLVPGGTEAFF.

The rearrangement links TRBV9 to TRBJ1-2, with 8 bases identical to TRBD1. The V segment lost 4 bases and the J segment 6 bases; nucleotides outside the gene matches: 5. CDR1 SGDLS and CDR2 YYNGEE come from the germline V gene. The CDR3 spans 13 residues. CDR3 loop: CASSPETGDGYTF. The CDR3 coding sequence is TGTGCCAGCAGCCCAGAGACAGGGGATGGCTACACCTTC.

This chain connects TRBV4-1 to TRBJ1-1; TRBD1 matches at 7 bases. Per germline, CDR1 MGHRA and CDR2 YSYEKL. This CDR3 has 16 amino acids. J gave up 1 base and V 4 bases, and 9 bases lay outside the gene matches. CDR3 bases: TGCGCCAGCAGCCGTTCCGCCGGGACAGCGAACACTGAAGCTTTCTTT. Its protein product is CASSRSAGTANTEAFF.

The chain recombines TRBV4-1 with TRBJ1-3; D unresolved. The germline V and J ends were trimmed by 0 bases and 7 bases, with 4 bases remaining between them. The CDR3 has 12 amino acids. Germline V lookup: CDR1 MGHRA, CDR2 YSYEKL. As DNA, the CDR3 is TGCGCCAGCAGCCAAGAGGCCAACACCATATATTTT. This codes for CASSQEANTIYF.

The rearrangement uses TRBV27 and TRBJ2-7; a possible D gene is TRBD1 (6 bases). Germline V CDR1 and CDR2: MNHEY, SMNVEV (reference sequence). The length of the CDR3 is 15 residues. The V gene lost 6 bases and the J gene lost 1 base, with 16 bases spanning the gap. The CDR3 coding sequence is TGTGCCAGCAGCCCCGGACAGATTACTTCCTACGAGCAGTACTTC. This encodes CASSPGQITSYEQYF.

The chain combines TRBV9 with TRBJ2-1; D is perhaps TRBD2 (7 bases). CDR1 and CDR2 from the germline V gene are SGDLS and YYNGEE. Trimming cost V 0 bases and J 5 bases, with 12 bases left between them. The CDR3 spans 15 residues. DNA of the CDR3: TGTGCCAGCAGCGTAGGTTCGGGGGGCAACAATGAGCAGTTCTTC. Amino acid sequence: CASSVGSGGNNEQFF.

The chain has TRBV3-1 (or the pseudogene TRBV3-2) and TRBJ2-1; D gene ambiguous. There are 13 residues in the CDR3. Trimming shortened V by 4 bases and J by 7 bases, and 11 bases separated the two germline ends. CDR1 is LGHDT, CDR2 YNNKEL, per germline (reference sequence). The CDR3 DNA follows: TGTGCCAGCAGCCCCTCTTGGCCAAATGAGCAGTTCTTC. This codes for CASSPSWPNEQFF.

J is TRBJ1-4 and V is TRBV12-3 or TRBV12-4; possibly TRBD1 for D (5 bases). The CDR3 sequence is 13 residues long. The germline V and J ends were trimmed by 2 bases and 7 bases, with 8 bases remaining between them. The CDR3 nucleotides read TGTGCCAGCAGTTTACAGGGTAGTGAAAAACTGTTTTTT. The encoded protein is CASSLQGSEKLFF.

The chain combines TRBV4-1 with TRBJ1-1; 11 bases fit TRBD1. Trimming at V came to 5 bases and at J to 3 bases, leaving 5 bases not matched to a gene. The CDR3 sequence is 15 residues long. In germline, CDR1 is MGHRA, CDR2 YSYEKL. The CDR3 DNA follows: TGCGCCAGCAGCTGGACAGGGGGCAGGGACACTGAAGCTTTCTTT. Its translation is CASSWTGGRDTEAFF.

The genes are TRBV7-9 and TRBJ1-3; 7 bases map to TRBD1. V gave up 6 bases and J gave up 4 bases; unmatched junction bases: 9. This CDR3 comprises 15 residues. The germline V gene encodes CDR1 SEHNR and CDR2 FQNEAQ (reference sequence). CDR3 amino acids: CASSSTGSDGNTIYF. The CDR3, as DNA: TGTGCCAGCAGTTCGACAGGGTCCGACGGAAACACCATATATTTT.

On this clone: This sample includes further DNA sequences coding for the same CDR3. The chain recombines TRBV4-1 with TRBJ2-7; unclear D gene. Per germline, CDR1 MGHRA and CDR2 YSYEKL. V gave up 1 base and J gave up 2 bases, with 6 bases separating them. This CDR3 comprises 13 residues. DNA for the CDR3: TGCGCCAGCAGCCAAGCGGGTCCCTACGAGCAGTACTTC. Translating gives CASSQAGPYEQYF.

The V call is TRBV6-2 or TRBV6-3, the J call TRBJ1-1; D is uncertain. The germline V gene encodes CDR1 MNHEY and CDR2 SVGEGT. V lost 4 bases and J 7 bases, leaving 7 bases between the germline ends. This CDR3 has 11 amino acids. CDR3 DNA: TGTGCCAGCAGTTCCGCGGGTGAAGCTTTCTTT. Residues: CASSSAGEAFF.

J is TRBJ2-7 and V is TRBV12-3 or TRBV12-4; tentative D call: TRBD1 (5 bases). CDR3 length equals 13 residues. Trimming took off 7 bases at V and 4 bases at J, with 14 bases between the two ends. The CDR3 spells CASTLGAGYEQYF. The CDR3 DNA sequence: TGTGCCAGCACCCTCGGTGCAGGGTACGAGCAGTACTTC.

The chain links TRBV10-3 to TRBJ2-2, with TRBD2 matching over 11 bases. V trimming: 4 bases; J trimming: 0 bases; junction bases outside the gene matches: 4. The CDR3 loop spans 17 amino acids. Germline assignment: CDR1 ENHRY and CDR2 SYGVKD. The CDR3, as DNA: TGTGCCATCAGTGCTTCTAGCGGGGGGCCGAACACCGGGGAGCTGTTTTTT. Residues: CAISASSGGPNTGELFF.

Ten or more counts support this clone. The rearrangement uses TRBV15 and TRBJ2-1, with D possibly TRBD2 on 7 matching bases. CDR1 is LNHNV and CDR2 is YYDKDF in the germline V gene (reference sequence). The V gene lost 4 bases and the J gene lost 10 bases, with 17 bases spanning the gap. This CDR3 has 14 residues. CDR3 DNA sequence: TGTGCCACCAGCATCCTCGAGGGGGGGCGGGAGCAGTTCTTC. It is translated as CATSILEGGREQFF. Together with reference TRBV15 and TRBJ2-1, the CDR3 gives the full variable domain: DAMVIQNPRYQVTQFGKPVTLSCSQTLNHNVMYWYQQKSSQAPKLLFHYYDKDFNNEADTPDNFQSRRPNTSFCFLDIRSPGLGDTAMYLCATSILEGGREQFFGPGTRLTVL.

V gene TRBV18 combines with J gene TRBJ1-5; TRBD1 matches 10 bases. The CDR3 covers 16 residues. The germline gives CDR1 KGHSH, CDR2 LQKENI. With V trimmed by 2 bases and J by 6 bases, 7 bases remained unmatched. The CDR3 bases are TGTGCCAGCTCACCATCCGGGACAGGGGTTGGTCAGCCCCAGCATTTT. It encodes CASSPSGTGVGQPQHF.